The present T cell receptor beta chain was sequenced within a study of identical twins. This CDR3 is built from 14 residues. Trimming took 6 bases from V and 5 from J, leaving 14 bases between them. Germline V CDR1 and CDR2: KGHDR, SFDVKD. TCRdb ran MiXCR on the 5' RACE reads and lists one entry per CDR3 protein. The sample lists fewer than 800,000 distinct CDR3 sequences; 7.1% were seen once. The same data also contributed to another study, on yellow fever vaccine responses in identical twins.

This chain connects TRBV24-1 to TRBJ2-3; D gene ambiguous. Material: PBMCs. This clonotype originated in a young woman in good health. The CDR3 reads CATSPPGVLDTQYF. The CDR3 DNA sequence: TGTGCCACCAGTCCCCCTGGGGTCCTAGATACGCAGTATTTT.